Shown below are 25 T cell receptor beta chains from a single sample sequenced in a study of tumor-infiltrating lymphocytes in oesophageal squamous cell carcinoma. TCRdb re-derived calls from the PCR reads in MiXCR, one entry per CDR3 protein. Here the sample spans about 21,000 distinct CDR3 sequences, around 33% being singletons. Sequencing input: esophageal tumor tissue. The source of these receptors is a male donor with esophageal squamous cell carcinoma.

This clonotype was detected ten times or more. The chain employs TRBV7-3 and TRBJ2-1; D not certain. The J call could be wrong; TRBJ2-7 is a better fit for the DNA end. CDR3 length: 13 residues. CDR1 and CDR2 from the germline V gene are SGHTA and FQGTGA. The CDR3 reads CASSSSSFNEQYF. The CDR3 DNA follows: TGTGCCAGCAGCTCCTCTAGTTTCAATGAGCAGTACTTC.

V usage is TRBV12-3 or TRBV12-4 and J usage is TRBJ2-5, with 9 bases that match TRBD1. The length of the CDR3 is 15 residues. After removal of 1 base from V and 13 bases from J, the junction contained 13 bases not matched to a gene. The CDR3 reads CASSLGQGGTGELYF. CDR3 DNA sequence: TGTGCCAGCAGTTTAGGACAGGGGGGAACCGGGGAGCTGTACTTC.

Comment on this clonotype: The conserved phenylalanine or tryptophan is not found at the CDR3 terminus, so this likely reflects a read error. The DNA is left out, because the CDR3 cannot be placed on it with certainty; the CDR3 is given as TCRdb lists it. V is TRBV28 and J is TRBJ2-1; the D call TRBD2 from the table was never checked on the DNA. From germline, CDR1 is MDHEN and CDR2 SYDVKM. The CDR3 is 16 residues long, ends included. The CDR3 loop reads CASNQGPYNSPLHFGN.

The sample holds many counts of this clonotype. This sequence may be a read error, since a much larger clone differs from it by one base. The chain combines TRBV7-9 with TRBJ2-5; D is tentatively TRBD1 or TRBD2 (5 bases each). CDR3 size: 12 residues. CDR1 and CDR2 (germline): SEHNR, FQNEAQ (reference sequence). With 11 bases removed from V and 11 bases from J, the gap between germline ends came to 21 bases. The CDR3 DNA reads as TGTGCCGGGGACCACTCCTACAATGAGCAGTACTTC. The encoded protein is CAGDHSYNEQYF.

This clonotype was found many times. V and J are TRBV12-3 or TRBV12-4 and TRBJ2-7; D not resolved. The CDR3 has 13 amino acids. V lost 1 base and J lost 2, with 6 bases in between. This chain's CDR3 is CASSLVGPYEQYF. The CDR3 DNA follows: TGTGCCAGCAGTTTAGTTGGCCCCTACGAGCAGTACTTC.

This chain's CDR3 is CASSLVAAGGDEQYF. The CDR3 DNA follows: TGTGCCAGCAGCTTAGTAGCTGCAGGAGGCGACGAGCAGTACTTC. This chain links TRBV7-6 with TRBJ2-5, with TRBD2 as a possible D gene (5 bases). Matching the DNA end better, TRBJ2-7 makes the J call doubtful. The germline V gene has CDR1 SGHVS and CDR2 FNYEAQ. The CDR3 sequence is 15 residues long.

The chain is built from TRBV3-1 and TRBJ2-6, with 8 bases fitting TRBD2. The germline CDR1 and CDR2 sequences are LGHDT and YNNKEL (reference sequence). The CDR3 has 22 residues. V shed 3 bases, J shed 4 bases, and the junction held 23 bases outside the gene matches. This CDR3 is CASSHLTGGTPQIEQGANVLTF. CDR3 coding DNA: TGTGCCAGCAGCCACCTAACGGGAGGGACACCCCAGATAGAACAAGGGGCCAACGTCCTGACTTTC.

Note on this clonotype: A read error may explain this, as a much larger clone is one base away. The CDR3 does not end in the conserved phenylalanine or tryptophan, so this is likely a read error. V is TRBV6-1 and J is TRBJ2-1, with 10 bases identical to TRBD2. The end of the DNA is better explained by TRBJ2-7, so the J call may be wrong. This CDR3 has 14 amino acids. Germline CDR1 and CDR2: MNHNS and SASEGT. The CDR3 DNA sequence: TGTGCCAGCAGTGAAGGGACTAGCGGCTACGAGCAGTACTTA. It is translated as CASSEGTSGYEQYL.

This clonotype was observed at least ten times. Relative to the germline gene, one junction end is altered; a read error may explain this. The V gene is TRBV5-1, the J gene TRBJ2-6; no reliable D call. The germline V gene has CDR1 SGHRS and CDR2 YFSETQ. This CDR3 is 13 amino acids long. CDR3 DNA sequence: TGCGCCAGCAGCTTGGCGATGGATTCACCCCTCCACTTC. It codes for CASSLAMDSPLHF.

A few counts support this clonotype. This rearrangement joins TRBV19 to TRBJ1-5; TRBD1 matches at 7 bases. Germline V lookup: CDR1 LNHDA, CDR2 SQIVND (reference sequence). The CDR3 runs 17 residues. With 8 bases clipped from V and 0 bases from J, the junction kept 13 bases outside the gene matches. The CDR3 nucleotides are TGTGCCAGTTGGAATCGGGACAGTTCTCTTAGCAATCAGCCCCAGCATTTT. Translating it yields CASWNRDSSLSNQPQHF.

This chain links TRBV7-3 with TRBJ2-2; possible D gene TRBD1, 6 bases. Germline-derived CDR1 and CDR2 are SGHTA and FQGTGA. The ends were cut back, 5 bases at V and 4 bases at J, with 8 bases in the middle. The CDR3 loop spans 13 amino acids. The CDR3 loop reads CASSVQGTGELFF. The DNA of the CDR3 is TGTGCCAGCAGCGTACAGGGCACCGGGGAGCTGTTTTTT.

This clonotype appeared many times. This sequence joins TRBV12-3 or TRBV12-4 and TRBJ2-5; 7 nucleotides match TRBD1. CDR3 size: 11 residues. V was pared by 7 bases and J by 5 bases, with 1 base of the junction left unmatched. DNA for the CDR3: TGTGCCAGCAAGACAGGGGAGACCCAGTACTTC. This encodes CASKTGETQYF.

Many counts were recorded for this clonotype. The chain's CDR3 is CASSHSRKNEQFF. CDR3 nucleotides: TGTGCCAGTAGCCACTCCCGGAAAAATGAGCAGTTCTTC. This chain connects TRBV19 to TRBJ2-1; D not resolved. Per the germline V gene, CDR1 is LNHDA and CDR2 is SQIVND (reference sequence). The CDR3 has 13 residues. The germline V and J ends were trimmed by 6 bases and 7 bases, with 13 bases remaining between them. The full variable domain, in which reference TRBV19 and TRBJ2-1 provide the parts outside the CDR3, is DGGITQSPKYLFRKEGQNVTLSCEQNLNHDAMYWYRQDPGQGLRLIYYSQIVNDFQKGDIAEGYSVSREKKESFPLTVTSAQKNPTAFYLCASSHSRKNEQFFGPGTRLTVL.

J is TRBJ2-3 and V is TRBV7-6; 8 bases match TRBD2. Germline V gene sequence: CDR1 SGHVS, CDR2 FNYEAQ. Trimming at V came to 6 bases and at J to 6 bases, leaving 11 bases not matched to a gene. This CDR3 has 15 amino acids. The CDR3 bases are TGTGCCAGCAGTCAAACTAGCGGTAAATTCGATACGCAGTATTTT. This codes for CASSQTSGKFDTQYF.

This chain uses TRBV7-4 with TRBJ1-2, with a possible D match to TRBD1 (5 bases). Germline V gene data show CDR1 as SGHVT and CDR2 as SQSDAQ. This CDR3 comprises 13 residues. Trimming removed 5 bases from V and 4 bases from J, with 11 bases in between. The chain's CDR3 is CASSHGGTYGYTF. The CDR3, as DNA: TGTGCCAGCAGCCACGGGGGGACCTATGGCTACACCTTC.

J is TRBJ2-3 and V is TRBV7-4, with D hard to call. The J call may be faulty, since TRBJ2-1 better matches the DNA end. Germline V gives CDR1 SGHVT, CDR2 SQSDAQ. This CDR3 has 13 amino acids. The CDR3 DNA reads TGTGCCAGCAGCCCTTCACGGAGCAATGAGCAGTTCTTC. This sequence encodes CASSPSRSNEQFF.

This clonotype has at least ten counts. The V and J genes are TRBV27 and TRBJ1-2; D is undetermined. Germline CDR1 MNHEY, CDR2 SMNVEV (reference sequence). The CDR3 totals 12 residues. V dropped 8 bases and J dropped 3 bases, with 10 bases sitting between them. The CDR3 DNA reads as TGTGCCAGCCGTGCCGGGTACTATGGCTACACCTTC. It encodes CASRAGYYGYTF.

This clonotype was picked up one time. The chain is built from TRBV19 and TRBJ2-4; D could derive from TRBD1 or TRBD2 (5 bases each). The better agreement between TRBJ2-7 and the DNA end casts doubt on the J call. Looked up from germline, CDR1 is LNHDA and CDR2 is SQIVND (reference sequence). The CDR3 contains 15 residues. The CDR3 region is CASSHSWGSGYEQYF. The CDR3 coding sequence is TGTGCCAGTAGTCACAGCTGGGGGAGTGGGTACGAGCAGTACTTC.

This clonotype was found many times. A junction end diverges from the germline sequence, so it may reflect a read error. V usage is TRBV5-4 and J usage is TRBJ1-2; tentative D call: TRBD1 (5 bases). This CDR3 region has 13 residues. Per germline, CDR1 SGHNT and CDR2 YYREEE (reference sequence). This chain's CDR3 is CASSFLTGYGYTF. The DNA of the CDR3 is TGCGCCAGCAGCTTCCTCACAGGATATGGCTACACCTTC.

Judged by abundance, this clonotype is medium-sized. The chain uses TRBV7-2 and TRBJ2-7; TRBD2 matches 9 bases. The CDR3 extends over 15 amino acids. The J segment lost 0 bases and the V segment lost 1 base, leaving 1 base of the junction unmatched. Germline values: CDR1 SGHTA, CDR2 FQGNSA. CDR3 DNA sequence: TGTGCCAGCAGCTTAGTAGCGGGAGTCTCCTACGAGCAGTACTTC. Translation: CASSLVAGVSYEQYF.

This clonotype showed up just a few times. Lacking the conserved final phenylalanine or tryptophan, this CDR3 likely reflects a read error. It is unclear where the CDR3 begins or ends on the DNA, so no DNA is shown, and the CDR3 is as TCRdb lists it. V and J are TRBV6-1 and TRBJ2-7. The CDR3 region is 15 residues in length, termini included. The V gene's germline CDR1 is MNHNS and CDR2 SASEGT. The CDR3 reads CASSEAHIYGYTFGS.

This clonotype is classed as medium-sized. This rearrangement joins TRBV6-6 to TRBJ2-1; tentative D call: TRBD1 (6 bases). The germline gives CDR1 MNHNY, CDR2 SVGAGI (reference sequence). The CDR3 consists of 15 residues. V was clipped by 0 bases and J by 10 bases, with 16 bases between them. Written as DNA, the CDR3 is TGTGCCAGCAGTTACTCCCGAACAGGGTCAAAAGAGCAGTTCTTC. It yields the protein CASSYSRTGSKEQFF.

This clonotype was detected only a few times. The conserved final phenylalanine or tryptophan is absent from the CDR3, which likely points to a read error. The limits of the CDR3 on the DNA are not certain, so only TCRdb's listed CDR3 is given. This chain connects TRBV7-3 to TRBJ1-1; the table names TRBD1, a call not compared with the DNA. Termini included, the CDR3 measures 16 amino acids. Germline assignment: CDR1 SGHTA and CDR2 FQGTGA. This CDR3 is CASSSRGSATSSTSAQ.

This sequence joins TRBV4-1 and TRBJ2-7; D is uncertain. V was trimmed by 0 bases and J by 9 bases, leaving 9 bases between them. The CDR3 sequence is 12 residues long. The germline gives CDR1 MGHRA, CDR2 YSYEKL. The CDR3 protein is CASSQEEIGQYF. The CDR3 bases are TGCGCCAGCAGCCAAGAGGAGATTGGGCAGTACTTC.

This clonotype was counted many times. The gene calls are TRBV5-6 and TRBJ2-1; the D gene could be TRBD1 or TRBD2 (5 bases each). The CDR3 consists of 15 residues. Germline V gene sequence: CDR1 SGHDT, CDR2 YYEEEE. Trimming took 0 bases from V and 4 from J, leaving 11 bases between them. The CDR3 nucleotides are TGTGCCAGCAGCTTGGTGGGGACGGGTTACAATGAGCAGTTCTTC. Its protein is CASSLVGTGYNEQFF.